This T cell receptor beta chain was recorded in a study of beta chain features in type 1 diabetes. Study-level information: Age, gender and cell yields were similar between patients and healthy donors.

The authors reverse transcribed all of the isolated RNA, so sequencing captured expressed TCRB transcripts. Several million reads was the average for naive, central memory and regulatory T cell samples. The repertoire was sequenced with immunoSEQ multiplex PCR; TCRdb's copy has only in-frame clones and lacks some. The sample consists of about 340,000 clones, less than 9.5% of them appearing once. A single heparinised draw of roughly 110 mL on average was taken per donor. This clone was counted between two and nine times. The CDR3 is 14 residues long. The trim removed 5 bases at V and 4 bases at J, leaving 2 bases unmatched. The germline V gene has CDR1 MNHNY and CDR2 SVGAGI (reference sequence).

The origin of this receptor is a woman between 18 and 29 years old in good health. The V and J genes are TRBV6-6 and TRBJ2-7; 13 nucleotides line up with TRBD2. The sequencing sample was made of central memory CD4+ T cells from blood. The CDR3: CASSRTSGSYEQYF. As DNA, the CDR3 is TGTGCCAGCAGTCGGACTAGCGGGAGTTACGAGCAGTACTTC.